This TCR beta chain originates from a study of T cell repertoires in cytomegalovirus infection. Study in general: As its CMV epitopes, the study selected recently identified HLA-C-restricted and well-studied HLA-B-restricted targets. Matching HLA type and CMV infection were both indicated by public TCR beta signatures.

Regarding the study as a whole: In two of eight donors, the top clonotype was HLA-C-restricted CMV-specific. Adding up the frequency of public TCR beta families identified people who carried CMV plus the relevant HLA.

Notes on this clonotype: Its target is not known.

TCRdb fed the reads into MiXCR, producing one record per CDR3 protein. This table has 650,000 to 900,000 distinct CDR3 sequences, about 27% appearing once. The CDR3 consists of 17 residues. V lost 8 bases, J lost 1 base, and 23 bases lay in between. The sequences come from cultured CD8+ T cells from PBMCs, collected from culture after CMV antigen stimulation. The chain has TRBV12-3 or TRBV12-4 and TRBJ1-1, with D unclear. The receptor comes from a human donor in good health (CMV status not recorded). Some clones in this sample may be carry-over from other donors' samples. The CDR3 DNA is TGTGCCAGCCGACCTGGGGAAATCGACCTGGGGAACACTGAAGCTTTCTTT. Translating gives CASRPGEIDLGNTEAFF.